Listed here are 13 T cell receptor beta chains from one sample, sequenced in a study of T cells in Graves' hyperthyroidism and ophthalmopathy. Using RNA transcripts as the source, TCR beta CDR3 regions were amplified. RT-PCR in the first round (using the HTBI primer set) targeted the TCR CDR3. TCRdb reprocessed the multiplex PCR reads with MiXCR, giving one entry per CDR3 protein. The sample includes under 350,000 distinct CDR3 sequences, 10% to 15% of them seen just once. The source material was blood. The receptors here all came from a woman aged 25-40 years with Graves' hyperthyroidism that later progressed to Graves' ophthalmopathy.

The CDR3, as DNA: TGTGCCAGCACTCCACAACAGGGCTCTGGAAACACCATATATTTT. Encoded protein: CASTPQQGSGNTIYF. The rearrangement links TRBV11-2 to TRBJ1-3; TRBD1 might be the D (6 bases). Germline CDR1 SGHAT, CDR2 FQNNGV. V was shortened by 7 bases and J by 0 bases, with 13 bases between the two germline ends. The length of the CDR3 is 15 residues.

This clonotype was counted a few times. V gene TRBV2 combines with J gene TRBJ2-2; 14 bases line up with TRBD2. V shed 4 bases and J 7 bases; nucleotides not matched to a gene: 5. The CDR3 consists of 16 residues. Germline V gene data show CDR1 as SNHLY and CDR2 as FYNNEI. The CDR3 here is CASSGGTSGSNGELFF. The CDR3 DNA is TGTGCCAGCAGTGGAGGGACTAGCGGGAGTAACGGGGAGCTGTTTTTT.

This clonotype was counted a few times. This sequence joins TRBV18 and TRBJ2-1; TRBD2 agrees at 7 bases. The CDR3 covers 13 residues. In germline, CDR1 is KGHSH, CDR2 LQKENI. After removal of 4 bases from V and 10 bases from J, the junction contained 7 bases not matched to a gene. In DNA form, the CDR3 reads TGTGCCAGCTCACTTGCCAGGGAGGGGGAGCAGTTCTTC. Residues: CASSLAREGEQFF.

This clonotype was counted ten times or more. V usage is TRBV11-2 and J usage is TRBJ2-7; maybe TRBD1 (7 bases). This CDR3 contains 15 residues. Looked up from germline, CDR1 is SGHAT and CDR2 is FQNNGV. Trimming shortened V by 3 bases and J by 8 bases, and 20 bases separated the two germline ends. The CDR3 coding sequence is TGTGCCAGCAGCTTTGGCCCGGGGGACAGTAGGCAGCAGTACTTC. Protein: CASSFGPGDSRQQYF.

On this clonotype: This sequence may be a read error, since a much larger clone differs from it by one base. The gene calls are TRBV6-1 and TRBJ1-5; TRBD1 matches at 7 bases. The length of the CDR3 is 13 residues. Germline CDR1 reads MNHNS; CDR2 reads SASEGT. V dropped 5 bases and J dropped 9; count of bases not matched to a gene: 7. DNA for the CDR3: TGTGCCAGCAGTCCGACAGGGCTAGCGCCCCAGCATTTT. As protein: CASSPTGLAPQHF.

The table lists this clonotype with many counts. The CDR3 region has the DNA TGCAGTGCGCACCGGGGGACTAGCGGGAGTTATACGCAGTATTTT. Amino acids: CSAHRGTSGSYTQYF. The genes are TRBV20-1 and TRBJ2-3; TRBD2 matches 14 bases. The germline CDR1 and CDR2 sequences are DFQATT and SNEGSKA (reference sequence). V was pared by 6 bases and J by 7 bases, with 9 bases of the junction left unmatched. CDR3 size: 15 residues.

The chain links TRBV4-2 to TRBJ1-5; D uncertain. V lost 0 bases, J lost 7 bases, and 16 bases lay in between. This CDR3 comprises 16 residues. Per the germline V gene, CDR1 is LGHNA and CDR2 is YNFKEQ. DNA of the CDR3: TGTGCCAGCAGCCAAGATTTTCCAGGCTTATGGCAGCCCCAGCATTTT. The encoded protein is CASSQDFPGLWQPQHF.

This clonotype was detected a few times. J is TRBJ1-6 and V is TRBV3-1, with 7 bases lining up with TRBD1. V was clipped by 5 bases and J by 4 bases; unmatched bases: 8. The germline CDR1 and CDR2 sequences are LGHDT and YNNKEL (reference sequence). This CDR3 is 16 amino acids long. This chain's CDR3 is CASSSSGTAYNSPLHF. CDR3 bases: TGTGCCAGCAGCAGTTCCGGGACAGCTTATAATTCACCCCTCCACTTT.

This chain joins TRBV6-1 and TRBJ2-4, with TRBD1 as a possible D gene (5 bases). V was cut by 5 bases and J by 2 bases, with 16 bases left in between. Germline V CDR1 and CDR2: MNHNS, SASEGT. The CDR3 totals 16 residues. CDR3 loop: CASSSGPMETKNIQYF. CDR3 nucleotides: TGTGCCAGCAGTTCAGGGCCGATGGAAACCAAAAACATTCAGTACTTC.

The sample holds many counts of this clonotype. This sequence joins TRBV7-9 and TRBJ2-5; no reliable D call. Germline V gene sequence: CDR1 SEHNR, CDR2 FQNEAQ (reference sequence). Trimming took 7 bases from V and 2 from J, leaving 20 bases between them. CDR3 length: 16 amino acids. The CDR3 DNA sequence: TGTGCCAGCACCTGGGGTCTAGTCCCTTGGCAAGAGACCCAGTACTTC. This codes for CASTWGLVPWQETQYF.

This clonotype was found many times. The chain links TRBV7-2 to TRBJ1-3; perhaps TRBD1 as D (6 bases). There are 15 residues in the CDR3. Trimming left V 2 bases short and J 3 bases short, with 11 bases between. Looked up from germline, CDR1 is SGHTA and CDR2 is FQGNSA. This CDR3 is CASSLPGQLGNTIYF. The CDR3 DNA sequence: TGTGCCAGCAGCTTACCCGGACAGCTTGGAAACACCATATATTTT.

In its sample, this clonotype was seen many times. The chain's CDR3 is CASSEVFGGTEAFF. The DNA for the CDR3 is TGTGCCAGCAGTGAAGTCTTTGGGGGAACTGAAGCTTTCTTT. The chain couples TRBV6-1 to TRBJ1-1; D perhaps matches TRBD1 (5 bases). The V and J ends lost 1 base and 5 bases respectively, with 11 bases between them. Per germline, CDR1 MNHNS and CDR2 SASEGT. The CDR3 consists of 14 residues.

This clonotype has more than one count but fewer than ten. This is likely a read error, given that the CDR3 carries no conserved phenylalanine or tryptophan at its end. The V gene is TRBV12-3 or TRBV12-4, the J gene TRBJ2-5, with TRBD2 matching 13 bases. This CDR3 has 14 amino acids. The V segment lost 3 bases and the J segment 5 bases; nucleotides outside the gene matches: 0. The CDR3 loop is CASSLGLAGETQYS. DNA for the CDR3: TGTGCCAGCAGTTTGGGACTAGCGGGGGAGACCCAGTACTCC.